A selection of T cell receptor beta chains follows, all from one sample in a study of blood T cell repertoires in COVID-19. The assay was immunoSEQ multiplex PCR, and TCRdb's table has in-frame clones only and misses some. The profile covers some 150,000 clones, with 80% to 85% appearing a single time and 8% taken by the ten largest. Source material: peripheral blood. All receptors derive from a human donor in a cohort sampled during active COVID-19. Both conserved end residues are part of each CDR3. The order of the fields is V gene, J gene, CDR3 protein.

v_gene: TRBV19
j_gene: TRBJ2-5
CDR3aa: CASSTGTSHETQYF

v_gene: TRBV7-9
j_gene: TRBJ2-7
CDR3aa: CASSPHGGQPDHYEQYF

v_gene: TRBV3-1/TRBV3-2
j_gene: TRBJ2-2
CDR3aa: CASSPGQDRSGELFF

v_gene: TRBV10-3
j_gene: TRBJ2-5
CDR3aa: CAISEWGSVQETQYF

v_gene: TRBV18
j_gene: TRBJ1-1
CDR3aa: CASSQGARTEAFF

v_gene: TRBV10-3
j_gene: TRBJ1-5
CDR3aa: CAISESIGSNQPQHF

v_gene: TRBV5-4
j_gene: TRBJ2-7
CDR3aa: CASSPGTSFTYEQYF

v_gene: TRBV28
j_gene: TRBJ2-7
CDR3aa: CASQDETGVVRYEQYF

v_gene: TRBV6-2/TRBV6-3
j_gene: TRBJ1-3
CDR3aa: CASSRDSFSGNTIYF

v_gene: TRBV5-1
j_gene: TRBJ2-2
CDR3aa: CASASGAGLSGELFF